Below, 30 T cell receptor beta chains from the same sample are listed, as sequenced in a study of blood T cell repertoires in COVID-19. Libraries were prepared by immunoSEQ multiplex PCR; TCRdb keeps only in-frame clonotypes and omits some of them. The sample holds approximately 280,000 clones; about four fifths are singletons and the top ten take approximately 1.5%. The source material was peripheral blood. These receptors originate from a human donor with COVID-19, enrolled during active disease. The donor label of this sample is uncertain.

This clone was counted a single time. This rearrangement joins TRBV28 to TRBJ2-1; 11 positions match TRBD2. Germline assignment: CDR1 MDHEN and CDR2 SYDVKM. J was trimmed by 5 bases and V by 2 bases; bases with no gene match: 5. The CDR3 length is 16 residues. CDR3 bases: TGTGCCAGCAGTTTAACTAGCGGGAGAAGGGACAATGAGCAGTTCTTC. Translating gives CASSLTSGRRDNEQFF.

The chain carries TRBV25-1 and TRBJ1-4; 8 bases match TRBD1. The CDR3 spans 11 residues. Germline trimming cut 6 bases from V and 12 bases from J; bases unmatched to any gene: 3. CDR1 MGHDK and CDR2 SYGVNS come from the germline V gene. The CDR3 spells CASRETGELFF. DNA of the CDR3: TGTGCCAGCAGGGAGACAGGGGAACTGTTTTTT.

This sequence joins TRBV18 and TRBJ1-1, with TRBD1 matching over 7 bases. Trimming took 0 bases from V and 1 from J; bases not matched to a gene: 2. This CDR3 has 15 residues. Germline V CDR1 and CDR2: KGHSH, LQKENI. CDR3 protein: CASSPPQGGNTEAFF. CDR3 DNA: TGTGCCAGCTCACCACCGCAGGGGGGGAACACTGAAGCTTTCTTT.

The chain uses TRBV6-4 and TRBJ1-5; D is ambiguous. V was clipped by 5 bases and J by 7 bases, with 12 bases between them. CDR1 and CDR2 (germline): MRHNA, SNTAGT. CDR3 size: 13 residues. CDR3 sequence: CASSRRSGQPQHF. CDR3 sequence (DNA): TGTGCCAGCAGTCGGAGATCCGGCCAGCCCCAGCATTTT.

The V gene is TRBV5-6, the J gene TRBJ2-1; D unclear. The CDR3 loop spans 14 amino acids. V shed 0 bases and J shed 8 bases, with 12 bases lying between them. CDR1 and CDR2 (germline): SGHDT, YYEEEE. CDR3 bases: TGTGCCAGCAGCTTGGTCAGGTCCCCCTATGAGCAGTTCTTC. Protein sequence: CASSLVRSPYEQFF.

V and J are TRBV7-3 and TRBJ2-3; D is perhaps TRBD1 (5 bases). V lost 4 bases and J lost 4, with 9 bases in between. Per germline, CDR1 SGHTA and CDR2 FQGTGA. The CDR3 consists of 13 residues. As DNA, the CDR3 is TGTGCCAGCAGCTCCCTCAGGGCAGATACGCAGTATTTT. Residues: CASSSLRADTQYF. Filled out from reference TRBV7-3 and TRBJ2-3, the complete variable domain reads GAGVSQTPSNKVTEKGKYVELRCDPISGHTALYWYRQSLGQGPEFLIYFQGTGAADDSGLPNDRFFAVRPEGSVSTLKIQRTERGDSAVYLCASSSLRADTQYFGPGTRLTVL.

The V gene is TRBV7-8, the J gene TRBJ2-1, with unresolved D. V lost 7 bases and J lost 6, with 16 bases in between. This CDR3 contains 14 residues. CDR1 is SGHVS, CDR2 FQNEAQ, per germline. The CDR3 here is CASKPTTASNEQFF. The CDR3 DNA follows: TGTGCCAGCAAACCGACGACTGCGAGCAATGAGCAGTTCTTC.

The chain is built from TRBV5-1 and TRBJ2-3; the match to TRBD2 covers 10 bases. The ends lost 4 bases at V and 3 bases at J; junction bases unmatched: 8. This CDR3 spans 16 amino acids. Per the germline V gene, CDR1 is SGHRS and CDR2 is YFSETQ. The CDR3 loop is CASSRIPGLATDTQYF. The CDR3 DNA reads TGCGCCAGCAGCCGTATACCGGGACTAGCGACAGATACGCAGTATTTT.

Only one count was recorded for this clone. The chain has TRBV19 and TRBJ1-1; 7 positions agree with TRBD1. Germline CDR1 and CDR2: LNHDA and SQIVND (reference sequence). The CDR3 is 15 residues long. V was pared by 6 bases and J by 0 bases, with 7 bases of the junction left unmatched. Here the CDR3 DNA reads TGTGCCAGTAGATCGACAGGGAGAATGAACACTGAAGCTTTCTTT. Amino acid sequence: CASRSTGRMNTEAFF.

In this sample, this clone turned up once. Written as DNA, the CDR3 is TGTGCCAGCAGCTACGGGACTAGCGCGAACACCGGGGAGCTGTTTTTT. It encodes CASSYGTSANTGELFF. The rearrangement uses TRBV5-6 and TRBJ2-2; TRBD2 agrees at 10 bases. The germline V gene has CDR1 SGHDT and CDR2 YYEEEE. The CDR3 covers 16 residues. The V segment lost 3 bases and the J segment 0 bases; nucleotides outside the gene matches: 2.

V is TRBV30 and J is TRBJ1-1; TRBD1 agrees at 8 bases. V gave up 2 bases and J gave up 5 bases; unmatched junction bases: 10. Germline assignment: CDR1 GTSNPN and CDR2 SVGIG (reference sequence). This CDR3 region has 15 residues. CDR3 sequence (DNA): TGTGCCTGGAGTACCCAGGGGGCGCGGGATACTGAAGCTTTCTTT. It is translated as CAWSTQGARDTEAFF.

By share of the sample, this clone is medium-sized. The rearrangement links TRBV4-2 to TRBJ2-7; TRBD2 might be the D (5 bases). The CDR3 contains 14 residues. Germline V CDR1 and CDR2: LGHNA, YNFKEQ. Trimming pared 0 bases from V and 3 bases from J, leaving 9 bases between. Here the CDR3 DNA reads TGTGCCAGCAGCCAAGATCCGGCGGGCTACGAGCAGTACTTC. It translates to CASSQDPAGYEQYF.

V is TRBV5-1 and J is TRBJ2-1; 14 bases line up with TRBD2. V lost 2 bases to trimming and J lost 6 bases; unmatched junction nucleotides: 4. The germline V gene encodes CDR1 SGHRS and CDR2 YFSETQ. The CDR3 sequence is 16 residues long. CDR3 sequence (DNA): TGCGCCAGCAGCTTCGGACTAGCGGGAGGCCTCAATGAGCAGTTCTTC. Translation: CASSFGLAGGLNEQFF.

The chain uses TRBV9 and TRBJ2-5, with 7 bases that match TRBD2. Germline CDR1 SGDLS, CDR2 YYNGEE. V lost 1 base and J lost 3; bases outside the gene matches: 3. The CDR3 is made up of 14 amino acids. This CDR3 reads CASSVRAGKETQYF. The CDR3 region has the DNA TGTGCCAGCAGCGTACGAGCGGGGAAAGAGACCCAGTACTTC.

DNA for the CDR3: TGTGCCAGCAGCTTAGTAGGGGGACGGACCTACACCTTC. Translating gives CASSLVGGRTYTF. This rearrangement joins TRBV7-2 to TRBJ1-2, with a weak D call TRBD1 (6 bases). CDR1 and CDR2 from the germline V gene are SGHTA and FQGNSA. The CDR3 length is 13 residues. V was pared by 1 base and J by 10 bases, with 13 bases between. Full variable domain (missing parts from reference TRBV7-2 and TRBJ1-2): GAGVSQSPSNKVTEKGKDVELRCDPISGHTALYWYRQSLGQGLEFLIYFQGNSAPDKSGLPSDRFSAERTGGSVSTLTIQRTQQEDSAVYLCASSLVGGRTYTFGSGTRLTVV.

In its sample, this clone was seen a few times. V and J are TRBV19 and TRBJ1-5, with D possibly TRBD1 on 5 matching bases. CDR3 length: 15 residues. Germline V gene lookup returns CDR1 LNHDA and CDR2 SQIVND (reference sequence). The germline V and J ends were trimmed by 1 base and 6 bases, with 13 bases remaining between them. The CDR3 loop is CASSIGRAGGQPQHF. The CDR3 nucleotides are TGTGCCAGTAGTATAGGGAGGGCGGGGGGTCAGCCCCAGCATTTT.

This chain joins TRBV18 and TRBJ2-3; 8 positions agree with TRBD2. The V gene end was trimmed by 1 base and the J gene end by 0 bases; junction bases not matched to a gene: 12. The CDR3 is 19 residues long. The V gene's germline CDR1 is KGHSH and CDR2 LQKENI. CDR3 protein: CASSPLPGLGSSSTDTQYF. As DNA, the CDR3 is TGTGCCAGCTCACCACTTCCGGGACTAGGGAGCTCTAGCACAGATACGCAGTATTTT. The whole variable domain, filled in from reference TRBV18 and TRBJ2-3, reads NAGVMQNPRHLVRRRGQEARLRCSPMKGHSHVYWYRQLPEEGLKFMVYLQKENIIDESGMPKERFSAEFPKEGPSILRIQQVVRGDSAAYFCASSPLPGLGSSSTDTQYFGPGTRLTVL.

This clone was observed once. The V gene is TRBV25-1, the J gene TRBJ1-1, with D tentatively TRBD1 (6 bases). CDR1 and CDR2 (germline): MGHDK, SYGVNS. The CDR3 covers 15 residues. V gave up 6 bases and J gave up 10 bases, with 24 bases separating them. CDR3 region: CASSERADRVVGAFF. CDR3 sequence (DNA): TGTGCCAGCAGCGAAAGGGCGGACAGAGTGGTGGGAGCTTTCTTT.

The genes are TRBV5-6 and TRBJ1-2; 8 nucleotides agree with TRBD1. Germline V gene sequence: CDR1 SGHDT, CDR2 YYEEEE. J gave up 6 bases and V 0 bases, and 7 bases lay outside the gene matches. The CDR3 loop spans 15 amino acids. The CDR3 nucleotides are TGTGCCAGCAGCTTGGAGGACAGGGAGCCCCATGGCTACACCTTC. This codes for CASSLEDREPHGYTF. The whole variable domain, filled in from reference TRBV5-6 and TRBJ1-2, reads DAGVTQSPTHLIKTRGQQVTLRCSPKSGHDTVSWYQQALGQGPQFIFQYYEEEERQRGNFPDRFSGHQFPNYSSELNVNALLLGDSALYLCASSLEDREPHGYTFGSGTRLTVV.

The chain has TRBV5-1 and TRBJ2-3, with 8 bases aligning to TRBD2. V was clipped by 0 bases and J by 2 bases; unmatched bases: 2. CDR1 and CDR2 (germline): SGHRS, YFSETQ. This CDR3 has 15 amino acids. CDR3 residues: CASSLAGGDTDTQYF. The CDR3 DNA sequence: TGCGCCAGCAGCTTGGCGGGGGGGGACACAGATACGCAGTATTTT.

This chain connects TRBV30 to TRBJ1-1, with 9 bases identical to TRBD1. V lost 3 bases, J lost 0 bases, and 2 bases stayed unmatched. Germline CDR1 GTSNPN, CDR2 SVGIG (reference sequence). The CDR3 runs to 14 residues. CDR3 sequence reads: CAWRGDRVNTEAFF. CDR3 DNA: TGTGCCTGGAGGGGGGACAGGGTGAACACTGAAGCTTTCTTT.

This clone was picked up a small number of times. This chain links TRBV19 with TRBJ1-6; D remains unclear. V was shortened by 6 bases and J by 4 bases, with 7 bases between the two germline ends. The CDR3 sequence is 13 residues long. The V gene's germline CDR1 is LNHDA and CDR2 SQIVND (reference sequence). CDR3 amino acids: CASRTDYNSPLHF. The CDR3 region has the DNA TGTGCCAGTAGAACAGATTATAATTCACCCCTCCACTTT.

This clone has more than one count but fewer than ten. The rearrangement links TRBV7-9 to TRBJ1-1, with 9 bases fitting TRBD1. Germline V gene lookup returns CDR1 SEHNR and CDR2 FQNEAQ (reference sequence). The CDR3 is made up of 15 amino acids. Germline trimming cut 5 bases from V and 5 bases from J; bases unmatched to any gene: 9. The CDR3 sequence: CASSAYRGRRTEAFF. DNA for the CDR3: TGTGCCAGCAGCGCCTACAGGGGGCGGAGAACTGAAGCTTTCTTT.

V and J are TRBV4-1 and TRBJ1-3; a weak D match, TRBD1 (6 bases). The CDR3 loop spans 16 amino acids. Germline V CDR1 and CDR2: MGHRA, YSYEKL. V was shortened by 1 base and J by 5 bases, with 15 bases between the two germline ends. CDR3 residues: CASSQVGQLNRNTIYF. CDR3 nucleotide sequence: TGCGCCAGCAGCCAAGTTGGACAGCTTAATAGAAACACCATATATTTT.

The chain has TRBV28 and TRBJ1-5; D unresolved. The CDR3 totals 13 residues. V was trimmed by 6 bases and J by 3 bases, leaving 9 bases between them. In germline, CDR1 is MDHEN, CDR2 SYDVKM. In nucleotides, the CDR3 is TGTGCCAGCAGGTCGGACTACAATCAGCCCCAGCATTTT. Its translation is CASRSDYNQPQHF.

The chain recombines TRBV5-6 with TRBJ2-7; D not certain. CDR3 length: 13 amino acids. The germline V gene has CDR1 SGHDT and CDR2 YYEEEE. V lost 2 bases, J lost 2 bases, and 8 bases lay in between. In DNA form, the CDR3 reads TGTGCCAGCAGCTTTACTGCCCCCTACGAGCAGTACTTC. Translating it yields CASSFTAPYEQYF.

This chain links TRBV11-3 with TRBJ1-1; D remains ambiguous. CDR1 SGHNT and CDR2 YENEEA come from the germline V gene. The CDR3 covers 13 residues. Trimming left V 0 bases short and J 3 bases short, with 5 bases between. The CDR3 DNA sequence: TGTGCCAGCAGCTTAGAATTAGACACTGAAGCTTTCTTT. This translates into CASSLELDTEAFF.

The rearrangement uses TRBV5-6 and TRBJ2-1, with TRBD2 identical over 9 bases. This CDR3 region has 19 residues. Losses at the gene ends were 0 bases for V and 4 bases for J; bases not matched to a gene: 14. Looked up from germline, CDR1 is SGHDT and CDR2 is YYEEEE. The CDR3 reads CASSLARGREGLGYNEQFF. Here the CDR3 DNA reads TGTGCCAGCAGCTTGGCCCGCGGGCGGGAGGGCCTGGGTTACAATGAGCAGTTCTTC.

This clone appeared a single time. Here the CDR3 DNA reads TGTGCCAGCAGCTTATCGCCTAATAGCCACATTCAGTACTTC. This translates into CASSLSPNSHIQYF. The chain combines TRBV7-8 with TRBJ2-4; D is unresolved. The CDR3 consists of 14 residues. Germline assignment: CDR1 SGHVS and CDR2 FQNEAQ. The V and J ends lost 2 bases and 8 bases respectively, with 13 bases between them.

This clone came up once. The chain links TRBV28 to TRBJ1-6, with D possibly being TRBD1 (5 bases). With 5 bases removed from V and 14 bases from J, the gap between germline ends came to 22 bases. CDR3 size: 15 residues. The V gene's germline CDR1 is MDHEN and CDR2 SYDVKM. The CDR3 region is CASSPQRARWGTLHF. The DNA of the CDR3 is TGTGCCAGCAGTCCACAGCGGGCCCGTTGGGGGACCCTCCACTTT.